The TCR beta chain described here comes from a study of CD8+ T cells in alopecia areata. Whole-study results and caveats: Scalp sequencing captures resident alphabeta T cells of normal skin too. More clonal than normal scalp was lesional scalp, particularly alopecia totalis/universalis.

RNA was isolated and reverse transcribed to cDNA, the sequencing template. Generated by immunoSEQ multiplex PCR, the TCRdb table keeps only in-frame clones and is missing some. The table includes 120,000 to 150,000 clones, about two thirds detected once. Germline-derived CDR1 and CDR2 are SEHNR and FQNEAQ (reference sequence). This CDR3 has 15 amino acids. Germline trimming cut 7 bases from V and 5 bases from J; bases unmatched to any gene: 13. This clone was seen only once. Its target is not known. The rearrangement joins TRBV7-9 to TRBJ1-1; 7 bases match TRBD1. Sequencing was performed on CD8+ T cells sorted from blood. The clonotype was recovered from a human donor in good health. The CDR3 DNA reads as TGTGCCAGCACCTCCTGGGAGGGGGCGAGGACTGAAGCTTTCTTT. It yields the protein CASTSWEGARTEAFF.